A selection of T cell receptor beta chains follows, all from one sample in a study of Graves' ophthalmopathy and Graves' hyperthyroidism. One entry per CDR3 protein results from TCRdb running MiXCR on the multiplex PCR reads. The sample consists of hundreds of thousands of distinct CDR3 sequences, around 21% of them appearing once. Sequencing used peripheral blood. These receptor sequences come from a woman aged 18-30 years with stable Graves' hyperthyroidism. Each CDR3 is given with its conserved first and last residue. Clone size, where shown, is once, few, many, or a class for clones that have expanded.

TRBV28,NA,TRBJ2-5,CASSLLGVQETQYF
TRBV12-5,many,TRBJ2-5,CASATSGAETQYF
TRBV6-1,NA,TRBJ2-7,CAGSPGQTYELYF
TRBV12-3/TRBV12-4,NA,TRBJ2-7,CASSLHQELVGYEQYF
TRBV7-6,many,TRBJ1-1,CASSFSGQGRTEAFF
TRBV20-1,many,TRBJ2-7,CSARPLAGYEQYF
TRBV5-5,many,TRBJ2-7,CASSRGLAGLEQYF
TRBV29-1,many,TRBJ2-5,CSVEPQGKKAQYF
TRBV6-5,NA,TRBJ1-2,CASSTRPWNGYTF
TRBV5-1,many,TRBJ1-1,CASSSGAGTEAFF
TRBV4-1,many,TRBJ2-7,CASSQESSSREQYF
TRBV6-5,many,TRBJ1-2,CASSTTGYGYTF
TRBV11-1,many,TRBJ2-7,CASSLGRGPPTVDEQYF
TRBV6-2/TRBV6-3,many,TRBJ2-2,CATLRGSANTGELFF
TRBV6-1,NA,TRBJ2-5,CASSEPNRGAGLQYF
TRBV6-5,NA,TRBJ2-7,CASSYSGPEGRIYF
TRBV28,many,TRBJ2-7,CASSLGAGGGGYEQYF
TRBV4-1,NA,TRBJ2-5,CAGSHSVSGWETQYF
TRBV6-2/TRBV6-3,NA,TRBJ1-1,CASSYGGISEAFF
TRBV6-4,many,TRBJ1-1,CASSDSSIWNTEASF
TRBV20-1,many,TRBJ2-7,CSARLAGGKVTYEQYF
TRBV7-9,few,TRBJ2-2,CASSSTGEAGELFF
TRBV12-3/TRBV12-4,NA,TRBJ1-2,CASSSDGRGGYTF
TRBV7-8,NA,TRBJ1-1,CASSYRTGPNTEAFF
TRBV6-1,many,TRBJ1-3,CASSEPGYGAGNTIYF
TRBV6-2/TRBV6-3,NA,TRBJ1-5,CASSLRGRPGQPQHF
TRBV9,many,TRBJ1-1,CASSDQLRGGTEAFF
TRBV30,few,TRBJ1-2,CAWSPTGTGYTF
TRBV9,many,TRBJ1-2,CASSTQENGYTF
TRBV6-2/TRBV6-3,many,TRBJ2-5,CASRGDRETQYF
TRBV30,many,TRBJ1-3,CAGAGSGNTIYF
TRBV12-3/TRBV12-4,many,TRBJ2-7,CASSSRRYEQYF
TRBV20-1,many,TRBJ2-5,CSAIQGRTQYF
TRBV9,many,TRBJ2-6,CASSSRLAGGSGANVLTF
TRBV18,NA,TRBJ1-2,CASSPGFHYGYTF
TRBV5-1,many,TRBJ1-1,CASSPGQPSRTMHTEAFF
TRBV4-2,NA,TRBJ2-3,CASSDGSTDTQYF
TRBV30,many,TRBJ1-3,CAWSVSLKNTIYF